This TCR beta chain was recovered during a study of post-analysis software for immune sequencing data. Study summary: As for disease course, relapsing-remitting, secondary progressive and progressive-relapsing multiple sclerosis were all included.

Each TCR beta cDNA library carried unique molecular identifiers. Researchers reported 520,000 or so cDNA molecules coming from approximately 0.95 to 9.8 million T cells. From the PCR reads, TCRdb called clonotypes with MiXCR, one entry per CDR3 protein. The profile shows some 800,000 distinct CDR3 sequences, 35% to 55% of them singletons. Germline values: CDR1 MGHDK, CDR2 SYGVNS. The CDR3 totals 14 residues. V lost 6 bases and J 5 bases, leaving 14 bases between the germline ends. Findings and limits, study-wide: Among roughly 5 TRBV segments more frequent in patients than controls were TRBV5-6, TRBV5-1 and TRBV20-1. Controls significantly exceeded multiple sclerosis patients in normalized Chao1 diversity. Samples made in the same batch grouped tightly together by F measure.

As to this clonotype: Its antigen remains unidentified.

The chain employs TRBV25-1 and TRBJ2-1; D call uncertain. This TCR came from a girl aged 10-17 years with multiple sclerosis. Sequenced sample: blood. CDR3 sequence: CASSGPHGNNEQFF. The CDR3 coding sequence is TGTGCCAGCAGCGGACCCCATGGCAACAATGAGCAGTTCTTC. Together with reference TRBV25-1 and TRBJ2-1, the CDR3 gives the full variable domain: EADIYQTPRYLVIGTGKKITLECSQTMGHDKMYWYQQDPGMELHLIHYSYGVNSTEKGDLSSESTVSRIRTEHFPLTLESARPSHTSQYLCASSGPHGNNEQFFGPGTRLTVL.